Sequencing of this T cell receptor (beta chain) was carried out in a study of blood T cell repertoires in COVID-19. Per the original methods: How many nucleated cells were present was estimated from reference gene primer amplification. Assay used: immunoSEQ multiplex PCR; TCRdb lists only in-frame clones, some missing. V and J calls and clone size are given by that table; D and trimming were obtained from the DNA. The repertoire holds under 450,000 clones, roughly nine tenths seen once, with roughly 0.86% in the top ten. Germline V gives CDR1 SGHAT, CDR2 FQNNGV. Between the trimmed V and J ends, which lost 5 bases and 4 bases, there was a span of 11 bases. This CDR3 has 13 residues. All enrollees were about 18 to 100 years old and from approximately 25 US areas. Participants' reported clinical history set cohort assignment. Shortly before study entry, within 2 weeks, exposed participants had met a COVID-19 case.

The J gene is TRBJ1-1, the V gene TRBV11-2, with D unresolved. This clonotype originated in a woman aged 40 to 49 who had been exposed to COVID-19. Sequenced sample: PBMCs or T cells enriched from blood (not recorded which). Here the CDR3 DNA reads TGTGCCAGCAGCCCTACCTCGAGCACTGAAGCTTTCTTT. It specifies CASSPTSSTEAFF.